This T cell receptor beta chain was sequenced during a study of blood T cells in healthy people across ages. Primers used in a second PCR of roughly 6 to 11 cycles were a sample-barcoded 5' primer and a J-beta primer mix. TCRdb passed the 5' RACE reads through MiXCR, listing each CDR3 protein once. The sample lists about 780,000 distinct CDR3 sequences, less than 60% occurring once. Study conclusions and caveats: Calculation of diversity from one million T cells yielded estimates considered to be underestimates. Naive CD4+ cell counts and diversity both ran higher in long-lived than in aged donors.

Concerning this clonotype: The antigen is unknown.

The sequenced sample was blood. This clonotype originated in a man of 80 years or more in good health.

The CDR3 loop reads CAISRTEAEQYF. CDR3 bases: TGTGCCATTAGCAGGACAGAAGCCGAGCAGTACTTC. The chain couples TRBV10-3 to TRBJ2-7, with D possibly TRBD1 on 6 matching bases. Germline CDR1 is ENHRY and CDR2 is SYGVKD. The CDR3 is 12 residues long. V lost 9 bases and J lost 6, with 15 bases in between.